Detailed here is one T cell receptor (beta chain). This specimen comes from a study of response to subunit inactivated influenza vaccine. One entry per CDR3 protein, called by TCRdb with MiXCR from the RT-PCR reads. The sample shows hundreds of thousands of distinct CDR3 sequences, roughly a fifth of them seen only once. In germline, CDR1 is MNHNS, CDR2 SASEGT. The CDR3 loop spans 13 amino acids. The germline V and J ends were trimmed by 5 bases and 5 bases, with 12 bases remaining between them. Sequences were derived from PBMCs from blood, sampled about 20 months after vaccination. This TCR was recovered from a man aged 45-69 years who received an inactivated influenza vaccine. The chain is built from TRBV6-1 and TRBJ2-5; possibly TRBD2 for D (5 bases). The DNA for the CDR3 is TGTGCCAGCAGTCGGGTCCTAGCCGAGACCCAGTACTTC. As protein: CASSRVLAETQYF.